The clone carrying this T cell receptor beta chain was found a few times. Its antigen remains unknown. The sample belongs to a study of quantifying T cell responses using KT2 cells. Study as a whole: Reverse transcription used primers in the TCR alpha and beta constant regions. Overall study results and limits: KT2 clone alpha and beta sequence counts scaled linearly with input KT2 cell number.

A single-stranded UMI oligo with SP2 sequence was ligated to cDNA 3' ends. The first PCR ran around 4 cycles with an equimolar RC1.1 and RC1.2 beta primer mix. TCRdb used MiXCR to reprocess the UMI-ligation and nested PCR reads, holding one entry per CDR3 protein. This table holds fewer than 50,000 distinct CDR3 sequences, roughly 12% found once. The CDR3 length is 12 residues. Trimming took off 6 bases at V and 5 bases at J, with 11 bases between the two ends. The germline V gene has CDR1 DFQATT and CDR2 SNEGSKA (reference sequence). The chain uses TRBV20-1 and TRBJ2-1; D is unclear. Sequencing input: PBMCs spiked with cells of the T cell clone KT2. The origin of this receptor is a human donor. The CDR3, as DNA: TGCAGTGCCGGAAACTTTAACAATGAGCAGTTCTTC. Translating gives CSAGNFNNEQFF.